This is a list of T cell receptor beta chains from one sample in a study of shared clonotypes between healthy human individuals. Clones were read by immunoSEQ multiplex PCR, and TCRdb kept only the in-frame ones, dropping some. The profile shows some 1,900,000 clones, approximately 95% of them singletons. Sequencing input: naive CD8+ T cells sorted from blood. These receptors all stem from a man between 18 and 35 years old in good health. Each CDR3 is given with its conserved first and last residue. The D gene is left open where the match is weak. Only some rows state a clone size, as once, few, many or a class for expanded clones.

j_call	clone_size	d_call	v_call	cdr3_aa	cdr3_nt
TRBJ1-6	NA	NA	TRBV28	CASSLLGSSNSPLHF	TGTGCCAGCAGTTTATTAGGGTCTAGTAATTCACCCCTCCACTTT
TRBJ2-3	NA	NA	TRBV11-2	CASSHIWGGRTDTQYF	TGTGCCAGCAGCCATATTTGGGGTGGGAGAACAGATACGCAGTATTTT
TRBJ2-5	NA	TRBD2	TRBV10-2	CASSESGGGETQYF	TGCGCCAGCAGTGAGTCGGGGGGAGGGGAGACCCAGTACTTC
TRBJ2-7	NA	NA	TRBV11-3	CASSSQVAPYEQYF	TGTGCCAGCAGCTCCCAAGTCGCACCCTACGAGCAGTACTTC
TRBJ2-2	NA	TRBD1	TRBV7-9	CASSPPGQGYGELFF	TGTGCCAGCAGCCCGCCGGGACAGGGGTACGGGGAGCTGTTTTTT
TRBJ1-2	once	TRBD1	TRBV7-9	CASSLGQGTVYGYTF	TGTGCCAGCAGCTTAGGACAGGGGACCGTCTATGGCTACACCTTC
TRBJ2-1	NA	NA	TRBV11-2	CASSLGVAGYNEQFF	TGTGCCAGCAGCTTAGGGGTCGCCGGGTACAATGAGCAGTTCTTC
TRBJ2-3	NA	TRBD2	TRBV5-1	CASSLVGGGSTDTQYF	TGCGCCAGCAGCTTGGTGGGCGGGGGAAGCACAGATACGCAGTATTTT
TRBJ2-7	NA	NA	TRBV2	CASSEKVSGQQRGQYF	TGTGCCAGCAGTGAAAAGGTGTCGGGGCAACAACGGGGGCAGTACTTC
TRBJ2-1	NA	NA	TRBV30	CAWSANRGEQFF	TGTGCCTGGAGTGCCAATCGGGGTGAGCAGTTCTTC
TRBJ1-2	NA	NA	TRBV19	CASSIVTALREGYTF	TGTGCCAGTAGTATAGTCACAGCCCTTCGGGAAGGCTACACCTTC
TRBJ2-7	NA	TRBD2	TRBV7-2	CASSEGLAASYEQYF	TGTGCCAGCAGCGAAGGACTAGCGGCATCCTACGAGCAGTACTTC
TRBJ1-3	once	NA	TRBV27	CASRPLSGNTIYF	TGTGCCAGCAGACCCCTCTCTGGAAACACCATATATTTT
TRBJ1-1	NA	NA	TRBV5-1	CASSLGPYTEAFF	TGCGCCAGCAGCCTGGGACCCTACACTGAAGCTTTCTTT
TRBJ1-1	NA	NA	TRBV6-5	CASTPQGVTEAFF	TGTGCCAGCACCCCCCAAGGGGTAACTGAAGCTTTCTTT
TRBJ1-1	NA	NA	TRBV2	CASSEMGGTEAFF	TGTGCCAGCAGTGAAATGGGGGGCACTGAAGCTTTCTTT
TRBJ1-1	NA	NA	TRBV4-3	CASSQDIQREAFF	TGCGCCAGCAGCCAAGATATCCAGAGGGAAGCTTTCTTT
TRBJ2-7	NA	TRBD1	TRBV2	CASSVAGGVEQYF	TGTGCCAGCAGTGTGGCAGGGGGCGTCGAGCAGTACTTC
TRBJ2-2	NA	TRBD2	TRBV7-9	CASSQRGGELFF	TGTGCCAGCAGCCAGCGGGGCGGGGAGCTGTTTTTT
TRBJ2-2	NA	TRBD2	TRBV11-2	CASSVTSGRTGGELFF	TGTGCCAGCAGCGTCACTAGCGGGAGAACCGGCGGGGAGCTGTTTTTT
TRBJ2-2	NA	TRBD2	TRBV7-8	CASSLVAGVTGELFF	TGTGCCAGCAGCTTAGTTGCGGGAGTCACCGGGGAGCTGTTTTTT
TRBJ2-7	NA	NA	TRBV25-1	CASSEGHSYEQYF	TGTGCCAGCAGTGAGGGACACTCCTACGAGCAGTACTTC
TRBJ1-2	few	NA	TRBV7-9	CASGDMQATF	TGTGCCAGCGGCGACATGCAGGCCACCTTC
TRBJ1-1	NA	NA	TRBV4-1	CASSQDGTVGAFF	TGCGCCAGCAGCCAAGACGGGACTGTGGGAGCTTTCTTT
TRBJ2-3	NA	TRBD2	TRBV27	CASSPGTGSGAAQYF	TGTGCCAGCAGCCCCGGGACGGGAAGCGGGGCGGCGCAGTATTTT
TRBJ2-1	NA	TRBD2	TRBV5-4	CASSFLAGVHNEQFF	TGTGCCAGCAGCTTCCTAGCGGGAGTACATAATGAGCAGTTCTTC
TRBJ2-1	NA	NA	TRBV9	CASSDEGNEQFF	TGTGCCAGCAGCGACGAAGGCAATGAGCAGTTCTTC
TRBJ2-1	NA	NA	TRBV2	CASSGSSAIHNEQFF	TGTGCCAGCAGTGGGAGTAGCGCAATACACAATGAGCAGTTCTTC
TRBJ2-7	NA	NA	TRBV27	CASRGGAGLFYEQYF	TGTGCCAGCAGGGGGGGGGCAGGATTATTCTACGAGCAGTACTTC
TRBJ2-7	once	TRBD1	TRBV18	CASSPGQGLNEQYF	TGTGCCAGCTCACCGGGACAGGGTTTGAACGAGCAGTACTTC
TRBJ2-1	NA	NA	TRBV7-8	CASSFLGGQGSYNEQFF	TGTGCCAGCAGCTTCCTTGGAGGTCAGGGGAGCTACAATGAGCAGTTCTTC
TRBJ1-4	NA	NA	TRBV11-2	CASSLSGQSNEKLFF	TGTGCCAGCAGCCTCTCAGGGCAGAGTAATGAAAAACTGTTTTTT
TRBJ2-7	NA	TRBD2	TRBV6-5	CASSYSTSGIYEQYF	TGTGCCAGCAGTTACTCGACTAGCGGGATATACGAGCAGTACTTC